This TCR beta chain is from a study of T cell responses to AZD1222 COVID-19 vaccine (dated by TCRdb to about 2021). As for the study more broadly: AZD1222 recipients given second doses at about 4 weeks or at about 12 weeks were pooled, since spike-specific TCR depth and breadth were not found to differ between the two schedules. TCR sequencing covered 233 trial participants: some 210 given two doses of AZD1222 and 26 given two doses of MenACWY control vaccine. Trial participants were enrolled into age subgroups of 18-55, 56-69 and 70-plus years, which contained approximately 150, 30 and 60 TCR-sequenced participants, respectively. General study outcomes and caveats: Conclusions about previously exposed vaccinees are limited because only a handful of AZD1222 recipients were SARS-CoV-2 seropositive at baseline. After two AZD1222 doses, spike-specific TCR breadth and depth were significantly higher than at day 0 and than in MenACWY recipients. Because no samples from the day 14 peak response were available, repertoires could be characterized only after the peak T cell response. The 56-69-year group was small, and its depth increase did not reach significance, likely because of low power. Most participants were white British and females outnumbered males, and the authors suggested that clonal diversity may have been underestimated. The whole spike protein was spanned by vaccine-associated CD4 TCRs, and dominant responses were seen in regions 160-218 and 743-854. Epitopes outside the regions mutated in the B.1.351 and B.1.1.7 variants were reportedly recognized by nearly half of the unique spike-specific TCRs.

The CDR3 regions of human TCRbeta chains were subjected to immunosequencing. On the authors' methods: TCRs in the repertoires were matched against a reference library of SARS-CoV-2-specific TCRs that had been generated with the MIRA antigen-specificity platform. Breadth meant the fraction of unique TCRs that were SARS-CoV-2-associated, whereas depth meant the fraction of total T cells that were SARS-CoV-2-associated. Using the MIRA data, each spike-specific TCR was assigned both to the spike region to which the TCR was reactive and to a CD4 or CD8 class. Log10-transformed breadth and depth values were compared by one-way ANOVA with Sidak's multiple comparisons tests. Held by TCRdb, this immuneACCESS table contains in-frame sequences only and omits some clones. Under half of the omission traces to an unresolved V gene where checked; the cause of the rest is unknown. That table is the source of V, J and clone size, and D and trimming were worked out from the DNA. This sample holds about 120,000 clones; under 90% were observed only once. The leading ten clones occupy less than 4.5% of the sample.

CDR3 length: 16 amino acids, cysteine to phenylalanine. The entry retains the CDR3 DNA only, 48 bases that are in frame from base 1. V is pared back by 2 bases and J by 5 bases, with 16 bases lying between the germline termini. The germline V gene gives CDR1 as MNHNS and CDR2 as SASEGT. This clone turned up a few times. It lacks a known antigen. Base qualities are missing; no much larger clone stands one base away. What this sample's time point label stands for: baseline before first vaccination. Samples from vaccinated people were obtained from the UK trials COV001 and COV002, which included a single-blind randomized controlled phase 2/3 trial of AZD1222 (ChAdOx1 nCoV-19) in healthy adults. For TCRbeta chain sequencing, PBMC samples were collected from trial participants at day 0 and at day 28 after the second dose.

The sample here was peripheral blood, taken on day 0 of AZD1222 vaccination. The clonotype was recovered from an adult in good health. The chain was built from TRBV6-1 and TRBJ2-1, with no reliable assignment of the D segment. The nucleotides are TGTGCCAGCAGTGAAAGTCCTGGCAGCTACAACAATGAGCAGTTCTTC. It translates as CASSESPGSYNNEQFF.